These 14 T cell receptor beta chains came from one sample sequenced in a study of PD-1 blockade in classical Hodgkin lymphoma. Time point specified: cycle 4 day 1 (C4D1), after less than 7 weeks of nivolumab. Brentuximab vedotin exposure varied among the patients, all of whom had relapsed after autologous stem cell transplantation. Repertoires were generated with immunoSEQ multiplex PCR, while TCRdb's copy carries only in-frame clones and drops some. The sample carries about 38,000 clones, just over 75% recorded once. Sequenced material: peripheral blood mononuclear cells (PBMCs), taken before the fourth cycle of nivolumab. Source of these receptors: a human donor with classical Hodgkin lymphoma.

The chain combines TRBV11-2 with TRBJ2-5, with 13 bases lining up with TRBD2. Trimming at V came to 5 bases and at J to 5 bases, leaving 11 bases not matched to a gene. Per the germline V gene, CDR1 is SGHAT and CDR2 is FQNNGV. The CDR3 totals 17 residues. CDR3: CASSLGLTSGGAETQYF. CDR3 sequence (DNA): TGTGCCAGCAGCCTCGGACTTACTAGCGGGGGGGCGGAGACCCAGTACTTC.

This clone was counted a single time. The chain has TRBV28 and TRBJ1-5, with a tentative D call TRBD1 (6 bases). The V and J ends lost 7 bases and 4 bases respectively, with 14 bases between them. The CDR3 covers 14 residues. Germline loops: CDR1 MDHEN, CDR2 SYDVKM. The CDR3 region is CASTGATGNQPQHF. The CDR3 bases are TGTGCCAGCACAGGGGCTACCGGGAATCAGCCCCAGCATTTT.

The chain employs TRBV30 and TRBJ1-1; the D gene is possibly TRBD1 (5 bases). The CDR3 is 13 residues long. V shed 8 bases and J shed 6 bases, with 19 bases lying between them. Germline CDR1 GTSNPN, CDR2 SVGIG (reference sequence). The CDR3 sequence: CANFPARGPEAFF. As DNA, the CDR3 is TGTGCCAACTTTCCGGCCCGGGGCCCTGAAGCTTTCTTT.

The V call is TRBV28, the J call TRBJ1-6; TRBD1 is a possible D gene (5 bases). Per the germline V gene, CDR1 is MDHEN and CDR2 is SYDVKM. This CDR3 has 16 residues. Trimming removed 7 bases at V and 3 bases at J, with 16 bases between. CDR3 loop: CASKLGDGRYNSPLHF. The CDR3 region has the DNA TGTGCCAGCAAGCTTGGGGACGGCCGCTATAATTCACCCCTCCACTTT.

This sequence joins TRBV29-1 and TRBJ2-7; a weak D match, TRBD2 (6 bases). The V and J ends lost 6 bases and 1 base respectively, with 13 bases between them. Per the germline V gene, CDR1 is SQVTM and CDR2 is ANQGSEA. This CDR3 is built from 13 residues. The CDR3 DNA reads as TGCAGCGTGAAAACAGGAGGGTCCTACGAGCAGTACTTC. It encodes CSVKTGGSYEQYF.

The gene calls are TRBV2 and TRBJ2-3, with D possibly matching TRBD2 (6 bases). With 6 bases removed from V and 1 base from J, the gap between germline ends came to 14 bases. Germline V lookup: CDR1 SNHLY, CDR2 FYNNEI. The CDR3 runs to 15 residues. The CDR3 region has the DNA TGTGCCAGCAGGCCGGGACTCATAGGCACAGATACGCAGTATTTT. It codes for CASRPGLIGTDTQYF. Using reference TRBV2 and TRBJ2-3 for the parts outside the CDR3, the full variable domain is EPEVTQTPSHQVTQMGQEVILRCVPISNHLYFYWYRQILGQKVEFLVSFYNNEISEKSEIFDDQFSVERPDGSNFTLKIRSTKLEDSAMYFCASRPGLIGTDTQYFGPGTRLTVL.

V and J are TRBV10-2 and TRBJ1-5, with 7 bases that match TRBD1. This CDR3 contains 14 residues. CDR1 is WSHSY and CDR2 is SAAADI in the germline V gene. V shed 3 bases, J shed 2 bases, and the junction held 1 base outside the gene matches. CDR3 sequence: CASSETGGNQPQHF. The DNA for the CDR3 is TGCGCCAGCAGTGAAACAGGGGGCAATCAGCCCCAGCATTTT.

The chain combines TRBV29-1 with TRBJ2-5; D unresolved. Germline V gives CDR1 SQVTM, CDR2 ANQGSEA. The V gene lost 7 bases and the J gene lost 0 bases, with 3 bases spanning the gap. The CDR3 sequence is 10 residues long. The CDR3 coding sequence is TGCAGCGCCCACCAAGAGACCCAGTACTTC. It translates to CSAHQETQYF.

This sequence joins TRBV25-1 and TRBJ2-5, with D perhaps TRBD2 (5 bases). The CDR3 is 15 residues long. CDR1 is MGHDK and CDR2 is SYGVNS in the germline V gene. V gave up 7 bases and J gave up 3 bases, with 18 bases separating them. The CDR3 coding sequence is TGTGCCAGCAAACAATACGGGATTGGTGAAGAGACCCAGTACTTC. Its translation: CASKQYGIGEETQYF.

The gene calls are TRBV7-9 and TRBJ2-7; D may match TRBD1 or TRBD2 (5 bases each). With 7 bases removed from V and 6 bases from J, the gap between germline ends came to 19 bases. CDR3 length: 14 amino acids. Germline-derived CDR1 and CDR2 are SEHNR and FQNEAQ (reference sequence). The CDR3 is CASIPPGAGSEQYF. Here the CDR3 DNA reads TGTGCCAGCATCCCCCCCGGGGCAGGTAGCGAGCAGTACTTC.

The chain couples TRBV7-2 to TRBJ1-6; D gene uncertain. Trimming took 3 bases from V and 5 from J, leaving 11 bases between them. Germline V gene data show CDR1 as SGHTA and CDR2 as FQGNSA. This CDR3 is built from 15 residues. In DNA form, the CDR3 reads TGTGCCAGCAGCTTTACTGAGGTTGATAATTCACCCCTCCACTTT. It yields the protein CASSFTEVDNSPLHF.

This rearrangement joins TRBV28 to TRBJ1-2, with 10 bases that match TRBD1. This CDR3 contains 16 residues. CDR1 is MDHEN, CDR2 SYDVKM, per germline. J lost 2 bases, V lost 5 bases, and 8 bases had no gene match. The CDR3 loop reads CASSRTGGRRNYGYTF. The CDR3 DNA is TGTGCCAGCAGTCGGACAGGGGGGCGAAGGAACTATGGCTACACCTTC.

This chain connects TRBV15 to TRBJ1-2; the D is unclear. Germline CDR1 reads LNHNV; CDR2 reads YYDKDF (reference sequence). CDR3 length: 15 amino acids. Trimming left V 0 bases short and J 2 bases short, with 10 bases between. The CDR3 DNA is TGTGCCACCAGCAGAGATCAACTGGCCAACTATGGCTACACCTTC. It codes for CATSRDQLANYGYTF.

On this clone itself: This same CDR3 is encoded by further DNA sequences in the sample. The chain recombines TRBV5-6 with TRBJ1-2; 7 bases map to TRBD1. There are 14 residues in the CDR3. V was clipped by 4 bases and J by 5 bases; unmatched bases: 8. From germline, CDR1 is SGHDT and CDR2 YYEEEE. Here the CDR3 DNA reads TGTGCCAGCAGCGTGACAGGGAGGTTTTATGGCTACACCTTC. It codes for CASSVTGRFYGYTF.